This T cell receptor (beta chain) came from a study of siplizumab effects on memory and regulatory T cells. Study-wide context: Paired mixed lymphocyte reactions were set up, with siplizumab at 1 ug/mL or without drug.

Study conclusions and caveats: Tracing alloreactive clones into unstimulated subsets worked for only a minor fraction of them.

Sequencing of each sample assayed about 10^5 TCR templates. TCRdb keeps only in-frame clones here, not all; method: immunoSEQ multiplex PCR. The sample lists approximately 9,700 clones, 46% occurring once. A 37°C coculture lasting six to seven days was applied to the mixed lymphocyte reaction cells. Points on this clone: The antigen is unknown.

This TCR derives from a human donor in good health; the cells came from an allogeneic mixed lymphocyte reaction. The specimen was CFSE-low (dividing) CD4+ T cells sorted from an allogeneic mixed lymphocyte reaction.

As DNA, the CDR3 is TGTGCCAGTTCCCCAACAGGGGTAACTGAAGCTTTCTTT. Protein sequence: CASSPTGVTEAFF. The rearrangement uses TRBV18 and TRBJ1-1, with 7 bases identical to TRBD1. The ends lost 9 bases at V and 5 bases at J; junction bases unmatched: 9. The germline gives CDR1 KGHSH, CDR2 LQKENI. The CDR3 has 13 amino acids.